The clone carrying this TCR beta chain occurred a few times. The entry originates in a study of blood T cell repertoires in COVID-19. At the level of the study: In each case, the material was cDNA or gDNA derived from T cells, B-cell-depleted T cells, or PBMCs.

Adults between roughly 18 and 95 years of age took part from about two dozen US areas. Each participant's cohort was designated according to participant-reported clinical history. Germline V CDR1 and CDR2: MNHEY, SVGAGI. Trimming at V came to 4 bases and at J to 8 bases, leaving 6 bases not matched to a gene. There are 15 residues in the CDR3. Original processing methods: Estimation of nucleated cell counts was performed using reference gene primer amplification. Here immunoSEQ multiplex PCR was the method, and the copy in TCRdb shows in-frame clones only, minus some. V, J and clone size reflect that table, while D and trimming were determined from the DNA. This sample has a few hundred thousand clones; 75% to 90% occur once, and the top ten carry around 4.5%.

This receptor was obtained from a woman aged 25 to 45 who had been exposed to COVID-19. The chain is built from TRBV6-5 and TRBJ2-1, with 12 bases fitting TRBD1. The sequenced sample was PBMCs or T cells enriched from blood (not recorded which). CDR3 DNA: TGTGCCAGCAGTTCTCCGGGACAGGGGGCCTATGAGCAGTTCTTC. It yields the protein CASSSPGQGAYEQFF.